Presented here are 22 T cell receptor beta chains from one specimen sequenced in a study of blood T cell repertoires in COVID-19. The method was immunoSEQ multiplex PCR; TCRdb's version includes in-frame clones alone and lacks a portion of them. The sample records about 260,000 clones, more than 80% being singletons. The sample consisted of PBMCs or T cells enriched from blood (not recorded which). The source of these receptors is a woman younger than 35 who had recovered from COVID-19.

This clone was picked up one time. The rearrangement joins TRBV11-1 to TRBJ1-2; 9 bases are a match to TRBD1. This CDR3 comprises 14 residues. Germline CDR1 and CDR2: SGHAT and FQDESV (reference sequence). J was trimmed by 3 bases and V by 4 bases; bases with no gene match: 3. The CDR3 DNA follows: TGTGCCAGCAGCTCCCGACAGGGGGACTATGGCTACACCTTC. Its protein product is CASSSRQGDYGYTF.

This chain uses TRBV2 with TRBJ2-1, with 12 bases lining up with TRBD2. This CDR3 region has 17 residues. Germline V gene data show CDR1 as SNHLY and CDR2 as FYNNEI. With V trimmed by 3 bases and J by 5 bases, 8 bases remained unmatched. The CDR3 nucleotides read TGTGCCAGCAGTGAGGCACTAGCGGGGGGATCCCACAATGAGCAGTTCTTC. Protein: CASSEALAGGSHNEQFF.

V is TRBV28 and J is TRBJ1-2; D gene uncertain. The ends were cut back, 6 bases at V and 7 bases at J, with 12 bases in the middle. CDR1 is MDHEN and CDR2 is SYDVKM in the germline V gene. The CDR3 has 12 residues. CDR3 DNA sequence: TGTGCCAGCAGCCGAGAGGTTATTGGCTACACCTTC. Its protein product is CASSREVIGYTF.

The J gene is TRBJ2-6, the V gene TRBV19; the match to TRBD1 covers 7 bases. The CDR3 is made up of 18 amino acids. CDR1 and CDR2 (germline): LNHDA, SQIVND (reference sequence). Trimming cost V 5 bases and J 0 bases; bases outside gene matches: 10. This chain's CDR3 is CASSGRQGSSSGANVLTF. CDR3 in DNA: TGTGCCAGTAGTGGGAGACAGGGCTCCAGCTCTGGGGCCAACGTCCTGACTTTC.

The J gene is TRBJ2-3, the V gene TRBV14; D call uncertain. Trimming cost V 0 bases and J 1 base, with 17 bases left between them. The CDR3 length is 18 residues. Germline V gene sequence: CDR1 SGHDN, CDR2 FVKESK. CDR3 nucleotide sequence: TGTGCCAGCAGCCAAGATCAATTGTACAGCCGAGGCACAGATACGCAGTATTTT. This translates into CASSQDQLYSRGTDTQYF.

The J gene is TRBJ1-2, the V gene TRBV18, with D unresolved. CDR3 length: 14 amino acids. V was shortened by 0 bases and J by 6 bases, with 11 bases between the two germline ends. Germline V gene data show CDR1 as KGHSH and CDR2 as LQKENI. CDR3 bases: TGTGCCAGCTCACCACCTACGGGTTTCGATGGCTACACCTTC. It specifies CASSPPTGFDGYTF.

V usage is TRBV2 and J usage is TRBJ2-7; 9 bases match TRBD1. The CDR3 extends over 15 amino acids. Trimming removed 6 bases from V and 0 bases from J; junction bases left unmatched: 6. CDR1 and CDR2 (germline): SNHLY, FYNNEI. The CDR3 bases are TGTGCCAGCAGGGTGACAGGGGGTCTCTCCTACGAGCAGTACTTC. Protein: CASRVTGGLSYEQYF.

V usage is TRBV28 and J usage is TRBJ1-2, with 9 positions matching TRBD1. Unmatched junction bases numbered 8, after V lost 5 bases and J lost 4 bases. The CDR3 extends over 15 amino acids. Germline CDR1 reads MDHEN; CDR2 reads SYDVKM. DNA of the CDR3: TGTGCCAGCAGTCCTTCATTGACAGGGGGCTATGGCTACACCTTC. Amino acids: CASSPSLTGGYGYTF.

The chain couples TRBV5-8 to TRBJ1-1; TRBD1 agrees at 10 bases. From germline, CDR1 is SGHTS and CDR2 YDEGEE. The V gene end was trimmed by 2 bases and the J gene end by 5 bases; junction bases not matched to a gene: 3. The CDR3 is made up of 14 amino acids. CDR3 DNA: TGTGCCAGCAGCTTCGGGACAGGGGAGACTGAAGCTTTCTTT. Its protein is CASSFGTGETEAFF.

The V and J genes are TRBV5-1 and TRBJ2-6; D is perhaps TRBD2 (5 bases). Trimming took 4 bases from V and 0 from J, leaving 8 bases between them. This CDR3 has 15 amino acids. In germline, CDR1 is SGHRS, CDR2 YFSETQ. CDR3 loop: CASSPRVSGANVLTF. The DNA of the CDR3 is TGCGCCAGCAGCCCGAGGGTCTCTGGGGCCAACGTCCTGACTTTC.

In DNA form, the CDR3 reads TGTGCCAGCAGCCCGCACAGCCCGCCCTACGAGCAGTACTTC. This codes for CASSPHSPPYEQYF. The genes are TRBV28 and TRBJ2-7, with no clear D. CDR3 length: 14 amino acids. CDR1 is MDHEN, CDR2 SYDVKM, per germline. Trimming took 6 bases from V and 2 from J, leaving 14 bases between them.

The gene calls are TRBV7-2 and TRBJ1-2; TRBD1 might be the D (6 bases). Germline assignment: CDR1 SGHTA and CDR2 FQGNSA. The CDR3 consists of 15 residues. Trimming took 5 bases from V and 4 from J, leaving 17 bases between them. The CDR3 spells CASSGGQRDFYGYTF. CDR3 coding DNA: TGTGCCAGCAGCGGTGGACAGAGAGACTTCTATGGCTACACCTTC.

This clone has more than one count but fewer than ten. This sequence joins TRBV9 and TRBJ2-2; TRBD2 agrees at 7 bases. Germline V gene sequence: CDR1 SGDLS, CDR2 YYNGEE. CDR3 size: 16 residues. The ends lost 0 bases at V and 2 bases at J; junction bases unmatched: 4. CDR3 bases: TGTGCCAGCAGCGTAGTCGCGGGGGTAAACACCGGGGAGCTGTTTTTT. Translation: CASSVVAGVNTGELFF.

This clone was picked up a small number of times. Written as DNA, the CDR3 is TGTGCCAGCACCTTGGACGGGGACTCTGGAAACACCATATATTTT. Protein product: CASTLDGDSGNTIYF. The V call is TRBV2, the J call TRBJ1-3; D is ambiguous. Germline CDR1 reads SNHLY; CDR2 reads FYNNEI. This CDR3 region has 15 residues. V was cut by 7 bases and J by 0 bases, with 13 bases left in between. The variable domain in full, with the rest retrieved from reference TRBV2 and TRBJ1-3, is EPEVTQTPSHQVTQMGQEVILRCVPISNHLYFYWYRQILGQKVEFLVSFYNNEISEKSEIFDDQFSVERPDGSNFTLKIRSTKLEDSAMYFCASTLDGDSGNTIYFGEGSWLTVV.

This chain joins TRBV7-3 and TRBJ2-5, with 14 bases identical to TRBD2. Germline assignment: CDR1 SGHTA and CDR2 FQGTGA. This CDR3 has 17 residues. J was trimmed by 0 bases and V by 5 bases; bases with no gene match: 5. CDR3 sequence (DNA): TGTGCCAGCAGCCTCCGGGGACTAGCGGGGGACCAAGAGACCCAGTACTTC. As protein: CASSLRGLAGDQETQYF. Together with reference TRBV7-3 and TRBJ2-5, the CDR3 gives the full variable domain: GAGVSQTPSNKVTEKGKYVELRCDPISGHTALYWYRQSLGQGPEFLIYFQGTGAADDSGLPNDRFFAVRPEGSVSTLKIQRTERGDSAVYLCASSLRGLAGDQETQYFGPGTRLLVL.

The gene calls are TRBV4-2 and TRBJ2-2; D is perhaps TRBD1 (5 bases). Germline lookup yields CDR1 LGHNA and CDR2 YNFKEQ. This CDR3 has 15 amino acids. Between the trimmed V and J ends, which lost 0 bases and 6 bases, there was a span of 11 bases. Here the CDR3 reads CASSQDSREAGELFF. The CDR3 coding sequence is TGTGCCAGCAGCCAAGACTCCAGGGAAGCCGGGGAGCTGTTTTTT.

The V and J genes are TRBV30 and TRBJ1-1; D not resolved. Germline CDR1 GTSNPN, CDR2 SVGIG (reference sequence). The CDR3 covers 9 residues. V lost 7 bases and J lost 11, with 11 bases in between. The CDR3 spells CASAPRAFF. CDR3 DNA sequence: TGTGCCTCCGCCCCGCGGGCTTTCTTT.

The rearrangement links TRBV7-2 to TRBJ2-1; 9 positions agree with TRBD2. Germline CDR1 is SGHTA and CDR2 is FQGNSA. The CDR3 totals 14 residues. Trimming cost V 2 bases and J 5 bases; bases outside gene matches: 1. Written as DNA, the CDR3 is TGTGCCAGCAGCTTACTAGCGGGGCACAATGAGCAGTTCTTC. Translation gives CASSLLAGHNEQFF.

The V call is TRBV3-1 (or the pseudogene TRBV3-2), the J call TRBJ2-3; TRBD2 might be the D (6 bases). V gave up 2 bases and J gave up 5 bases, with 14 bases separating them. Germline CDR1 and CDR2: LGHDT and YNNKEL (reference sequence). CDR3 size: 15 residues. In nucleotides, the CDR3 is TGTGCCAGCAGCCAAATGGTGTTAGCGGTAGATACGCAGTATTTT. Translation gives CASSQMVLAVDTQYF.

The chain joins TRBV27 to TRBJ2-7; possibly TRBD1 for D (7 bases). CDR1 MNHEY and CDR2 SMNVEV come from the germline V gene (reference sequence). There are 15 residues in the CDR3. The V gene lost 5 bases and the J gene lost 4 bases, with 18 bases spanning the gap. CDR3: CASSQTGEAYYEQYF. The CDR3 region has the DNA TGTGCCAGCAGTCAAACAGGGGAGGCCTATTACGAGCAGTACTTC.

The chain is built from TRBV28 and TRBJ1-2; D possibly corresponds to TRBD1 (6 bases). The CDR3 length is 14 residues. The V gene lost 6 bases and the J gene lost 1 base, with 12 bases spanning the gap. The germline gives CDR1 MDHEN, CDR2 SYDVKM. CDR3 DNA: TGTGCCAGCAGGACAGGAGTACTTAACTATGGCTACACCTTC. Protein: CASRTGVLNYGYTF.

This chain connects TRBV5-1 to TRBJ2-1, with 8 positions matching TRBD1. This CDR3 is built from 12 residues. The germline CDR1 and CDR2 sequences are SGHRS and YFSETQ. Unmatched junction bases numbered 5, after V lost 6 bases and J lost 9 bases. The CDR3 coding sequence is TGCGCCAGCATCGGACAGGGCGGTGAGCAGTTCTTC. The encoded protein is CASIGQGGEQFF.